These T cell receptor beta chains were read from a single sample in a study of spatial heterogeneity in lung cancer. TCRdb reprocessed the 5' RACE reads via MiXCR and lists one record per CDR3 protein. Of more than 10,000 distinct CDR3 sequences listed, about 4.6% are singletons. The source material was lung tumor tissue, sampled at surgery. These receptors were collected from a male donor with early-stage non-small cell lung cancer. Each CDR3 is given with its conserved first and last residue. Each record gives: J gene, D gene, clone size, V gene, CDR3 protein, CDR3 DNA. D genes are given only for firm matches. Clone size is stated in some rows and not others, as once, few, many or a class when expanded.

j_gene: TRBJ1-5; d_gene: NA; abundance: many; v_gene: TRBV18; CDR3aa: CASSPGYNQPQHF; CDR3nt: TGTGCCAGCTCACCAGGATACAATCAGCCCCAGCATTTT
j_gene: TRBJ1-1; d_gene: TRBD1; abundance: NA; v_gene: TRBV12-3/TRBV12-4; CDR3aa: CASSSTGKAFF; CDR3nt: TGTGCCAGCAGTTCGACAGGGAAAGCTTTCTTT
j_gene: TRBJ2-3; d_gene: NA; abundance: many; v_gene: TRBV6-1; CDR3aa: CASSYLTDTQYF; CDR3nt: TGTGCCAGCAGTTACTTAACAGATACGCAGTATTTT
j_gene: TRBJ1-4; d_gene: NA; abundance: many; v_gene: TRBV4-1; CDR3aa: CASSQDWTGEKLFF; CDR3nt: TGCGCCAGCAGCCAAGATTGGACGGGGGAAAAACTGTTTTTT
j_gene: TRBJ2-2; d_gene: NA; abundance: many; v_gene: TRBV4-1; CDR3aa: CASSQDLGHTNTGELFF; CDR3nt: TGCGCCAGCAGCCAAGATCTGGGACACACGAACACCGGGGAGCTGTTTTTT
j_gene: TRBJ2-7; d_gene: NA; abundance: NA; v_gene: TRBV6-2/TRBV6-3; CDR3aa: CASTDRTYEQYF; CDR3nt: TGTGCCAGCACCGACAGGACCTACGAGCAGTACTTC
j_gene: TRBJ1-2; d_gene: NA; abundance: many; v_gene: TRBV7-2; CDR3aa: CASSLRFVGTQYGYTF; CDR3nt: TGTGCCAGCAGCCTAAGGTTCGTCGGGACCCAGTATGGCTACACCTTC
j_gene: TRBJ2-1; d_gene: TRBD2; abundance: many; v_gene: TRBV5-1; CDR3aa: CASSLGVSGGVNEQFF; CDR3nt: TGCGCCAGCAGCTTGGGAGTTAGCGGGGGTGTGAATGAGCAGTTCTTC
j_gene: TRBJ1-6; d_gene: TRBD1; abundance: NA; v_gene: TRBV4-2; CDR3aa: CASSRRTGRNSPLHF; CDR3nt: TGTGCCAGCAGCCGACGGACAGGGAGAAATTCACCCCTCCACTTT
j_gene: TRBJ2-7; d_gene: NA; abundance: medium-sized; v_gene: TRBV2; CDR3aa: CASIRDYEQYF; CDR3nt: TGTGCCAGCATCCGGGACTACGAGCAGTACTTC
j_gene: TRBJ2-7; d_gene: TRBD1; abundance: few; v_gene: TRBV28; CDR3aa: CASSPGQGQYEQYF; CDR3nt: TGTGCCAGCAGCCCGGGACAGGGGCAGTACGAGCAGTACTTC
j_gene: TRBJ2-5; d_gene: TRBD1; abundance: NA; v_gene: TRBV4-2; CDR3aa: CASSQDQTGGFQEIQYF; CDR3nt: TGTGCCAGCAGCCAAGATCAGACAGGGGGCTTCCAAGAGATCCAGTACTTC
j_gene: TRBJ2-3; d_gene: NA; abundance: many; v_gene: TRBV7-2; CDR3aa: CASSLVLDSDTQYF; CDR3nt: TGTGCCAGCAGCTTAGTCCTCGATTCAGATACGCAGTATTTT
j_gene: TRBJ2-2; d_gene: TRBD1; abundance: NA; v_gene: TRBV3-1; CDR3aa: CASSPRRGYAGELFF; CDR3nt: TGTGCCAGCAGCCCCCGCAGGGGGTATGCCGGGGAGCTGTTTTTT
j_gene: TRBJ2-5; d_gene: NA; abundance: many; v_gene: TRBV2; CDR3aa: CASSVDPTSQETQYF; CDR3nt: TGTGCCAGCAGTGTTGACCCAACCTCCCAAGAGACCCAGTACTTC
j_gene: TRBJ2-2; d_gene: NA; abundance: many; v_gene: TRBV5-1; CDR3aa: CASSSSLSNTGELFF; CDR3nt: TGCGCCAGCAGCTCATCACTTTCGAACACCGGGGAGCTGTTTTTT
j_gene: TRBJ1-1; d_gene: NA; abundance: many; v_gene: TRBV6-5; CDR3aa: CASSYRGAEAFF; CDR3nt: TGTGCCAGCAGTTACCGTGGGGCTGAAGCTTTCTTT
j_gene: TRBJ1-2; d_gene: NA; abundance: few; v_gene: TRBV10-3; CDR3aa: CAISDTAYGYTF; CDR3nt: TGTGCCATCAGTGATACAGCCTATGGCTACACCTTC
j_gene: TRBJ1-3; d_gene: NA; abundance: many; v_gene: TRBV4-3; CDR3aa: CASSQFPQGGNTIYF; CDR3nt: TGCGCCAGCAGCCAGTTTCCACAGGGAGGAAACACCATATATTTT
j_gene: TRBJ2-1; d_gene: NA; abundance: many; v_gene: TRBV6-1; CDR3aa: CASSWLNTNNEQFF; CDR3nt: TGTGCCAGCAGTTGGTTAAACACCAACAATGAGCAGTTCTTC
j_gene: TRBJ1-1; d_gene: NA; abundance: many; v_gene: TRBV11-2; CDR3aa: CASSLATDTEAFF; CDR3nt: TGTGCCAGCAGCTTAGCGACAGACACTGAAGCTTTCTTT
j_gene: TRBJ1-6; d_gene: NA; abundance: many; v_gene: TRBV5-1; CDR3aa: CASSFRTDSPLHF; CDR3nt: TGCGCCAGCAGCTTCCGGACAGATTCACCCCTCCACTTT